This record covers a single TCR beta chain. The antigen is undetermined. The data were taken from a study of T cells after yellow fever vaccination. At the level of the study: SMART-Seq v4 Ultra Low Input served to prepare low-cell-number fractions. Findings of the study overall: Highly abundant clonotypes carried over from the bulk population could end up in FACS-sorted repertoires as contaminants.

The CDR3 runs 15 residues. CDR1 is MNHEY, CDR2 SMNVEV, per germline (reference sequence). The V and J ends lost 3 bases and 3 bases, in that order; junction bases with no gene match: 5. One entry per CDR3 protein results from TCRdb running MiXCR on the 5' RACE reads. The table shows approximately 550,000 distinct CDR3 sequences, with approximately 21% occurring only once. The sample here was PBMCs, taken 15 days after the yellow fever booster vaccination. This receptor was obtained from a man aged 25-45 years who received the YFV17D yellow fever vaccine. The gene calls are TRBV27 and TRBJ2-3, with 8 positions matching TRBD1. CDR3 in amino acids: CASSFDRGGTDTQYF. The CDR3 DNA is TGTGCCAGCAGTTTTGACAGGGGTGGGACAGATACGCAGTATTTT.